Sequencing of this TCR beta chain was carried out in a study of T cells after yellow fever vaccination. TCRdb used MiXCR to reprocess the 5' RACE reads, holding one entry per CDR3 protein. The sample yields more than 300,000 distinct CDR3 sequences, approximately 4% seen once. Trimming took 6 bases from V and 4 from J, leaving 12 bases between them. This CDR3 is built from 14 residues. This clonotype has just a few counts. This TCR was recovered from a man between 18 and 29 years old who received the YFV17D yellow fever vaccine. The chain is built from TRBV12-3 or TRBV12-4 and TRBJ2-2; D may be TRBD1 (6 bases). The sample here was PBMCs, taken 15 days after the yellow fever booster vaccination. In DNA form, the CDR3 reads TGTGCCAGCAGACCCGGGACATCCACCGGGGAGCTGTTTTTT. It yields the protein CASRPGTSTGELFF.